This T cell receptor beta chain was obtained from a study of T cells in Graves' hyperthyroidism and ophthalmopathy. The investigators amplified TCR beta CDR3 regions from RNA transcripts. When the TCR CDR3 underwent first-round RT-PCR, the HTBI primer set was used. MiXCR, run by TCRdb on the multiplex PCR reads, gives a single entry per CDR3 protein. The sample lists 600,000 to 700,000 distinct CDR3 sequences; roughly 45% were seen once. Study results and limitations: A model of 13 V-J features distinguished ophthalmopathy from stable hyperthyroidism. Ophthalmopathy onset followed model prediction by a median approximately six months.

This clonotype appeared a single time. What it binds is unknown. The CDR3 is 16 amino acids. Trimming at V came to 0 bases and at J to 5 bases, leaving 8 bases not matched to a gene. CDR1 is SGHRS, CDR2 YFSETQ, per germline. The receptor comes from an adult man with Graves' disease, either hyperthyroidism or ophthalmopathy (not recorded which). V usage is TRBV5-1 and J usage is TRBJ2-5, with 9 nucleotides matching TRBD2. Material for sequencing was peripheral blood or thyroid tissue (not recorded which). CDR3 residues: CASSLVLAGPLETQYF. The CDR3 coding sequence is TGCGCCAGCAGCTTGGTGCTAGCGGGACCCTTGGAGACCCAGTACTTC.